This entry concerns a single TCR beta chain. Its antigen remains undetermined. No qualities accompany the bases; no much larger clone lies one base away. Other DNA sequences in the sample encode the same CDR3. These data come from a study of control samples from healthy donors and cancer patients (dated by TCRdb to the early 2020s). Receptors were amplified or captured by the immunoSEQ multiplex PCR assay. This is the immuneACCESS table as TCRdb keeps it, with only in-frame sequences that have V and J called. A part of the clones is gone; compared with another copy, unresolved V genes explain less than half, and the rest is unexplained. A total of about 180,000 clones appear in this sample, 90% to 95% of them only once. 1.1% to 1.5% of the sample is in the top ten clones. The germline V end is reduced by 6 bases and the J end by 4 bases; junction bases left unmatched: 5. Reading from cysteine to phenylalanine, the CDR3 counts 13 amino acids. Only the CDR3 part of the read is kept: 39 bases, read in frame from the first base. Per the germline V gene, SGHTA is the CDR1 and FQGNSA is the CDR2.

The receptor comes from a woman aged 18-30 years in good health. The rearranged chain carries TRBV7-2 and TRBJ1-2, with 7 middle bases fitting TRBD1. What was sequenced was blood. The DNA sequence follows: TGTGCCAGCAGTCCCGACAGGGTCTATGGCTACACCTTC. It translates as CASSPDRVYGYTF.